This T cell receptor beta chain was obtained from a study of T cell repertoires in cytomegalovirus infection. Many counts were recorded for this clonotype. No antigen is known for it. TCRdb called the reads again in MiXCR, with one record for every CDR3 protein. The repertoire holds roughly 500,000 distinct CDR3 sequences, with about 33% as singletons. Germline CDR1 and CDR2: SGHTA and FQGNSA. The CDR3 loop spans 15 amino acids. Trimming left V 5 bases short and J 0 bases short, with 13 bases between. V is TRBV7-2 and J is TRBJ1-1, with TRBD1 as a possible D gene (6 bases). This clonotype was sampled from a human donor in good health (CMV status not recorded). Some clones in this sample may be carry-over from other donors' samples. Source: cultured PBMCs, taken from culture after CMV antigen stimulation. The CDR3 here is CASSREDSLNTEAFF. The CDR3 DNA reads as TGTGCCAGCAGCCGAGAGGACAGTTTGAACACTGAAGCTTTCTTT.